The 2 T cell receptor beta chains below come from one sample, sequenced in a study of blood T cell repertoires in COVID-19. The repertoire was sequenced with immunoSEQ multiplex PCR; TCRdb's copy has only in-frame clones and lacks some. The table lists roughly 23,000 clones, about 89% of them singletons, with 25% to 30% in the top ten. Sequencing input: peripheral blood. These receptors were taken from a man in his 70s with COVID-19, enrolled during active disease.

V usage is TRBV27 and J usage is TRBJ1-2; no reliable D call. The CDR3 has 14 amino acids. CDR1 is MNHEY, CDR2 SMNVEV, per germline (reference sequence). V was cut by 7 bases and J by 2 bases, with 14 bases left in between. CDR3 bases: TGTGCCAGCAACCGCCGGGCGGGGAACTATGGCTACACCTTC. It translates to CASNRRAGNYGYTF.

The chain has TRBV29-1 and TRBJ1-4; D possibly corresponds to TRBD1 (6 bases). V shed 5 bases and J shed 8 bases, with 12 bases lying between them. CDR3 length equals 12 residues. Germline V gives CDR1 SQVTM, CDR2 ANQGSEA. This CDR3 reads CSVPGEGEKLFF. The DNA for the CDR3 is TGCAGCGTTCCAGGGGAAGGAGAAAAACTGTTTTTT.